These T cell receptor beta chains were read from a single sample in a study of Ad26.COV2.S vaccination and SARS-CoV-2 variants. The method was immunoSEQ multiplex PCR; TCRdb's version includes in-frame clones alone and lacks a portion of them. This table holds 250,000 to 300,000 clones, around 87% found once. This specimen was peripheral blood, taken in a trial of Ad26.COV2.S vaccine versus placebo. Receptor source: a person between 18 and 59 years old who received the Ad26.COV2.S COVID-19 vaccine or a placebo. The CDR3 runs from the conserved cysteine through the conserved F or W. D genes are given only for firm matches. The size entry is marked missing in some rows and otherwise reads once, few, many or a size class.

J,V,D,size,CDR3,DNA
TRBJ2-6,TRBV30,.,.,CAWSVTRTPQSGANVLTF,TGTGCCTGGAGTGTAACGAGGACCCCTCAATCTGGGGCCAACGTCCTGACTTTC
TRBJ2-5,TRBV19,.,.,CASSIEDNQETQYF,TGTGCCAGTAGTATAGAGGACAACCAAGAGACCCAGTACTTC
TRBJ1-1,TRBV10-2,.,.,CASRGSRVVRDTEAFF,TGCGCCAGCAGGGGGTCGAGGGTCGTAAGGGACACTGAAGCTTTCTTT
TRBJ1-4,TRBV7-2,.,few,CASSPGPGANEKLFF,TGTGCCAGCAGCCCGGGGCCAGGGGCTAATGAAAAACTGTTTTTT
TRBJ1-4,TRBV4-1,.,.,CASSHRVLTNEKLFF,TGCGCCAGCAGCCACAGGGTATTGACTAATGAAAAACTGTTTTTT
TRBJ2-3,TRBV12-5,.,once,CASGEAGTPDTQYF,TGTGCTAGTGGGGAAGCCGGGACCCCAGATACGCAGTATTTT
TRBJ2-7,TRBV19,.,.,CASSITSGGPYEQYF,TGTGCCAGTAGTATCACGTCCGGGGGGCCCTACGAGCAGTACTTC
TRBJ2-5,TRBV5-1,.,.,CASSLGGARETQYF,TGCGCCAGCAGCTTGGGGGGCGCGAGGGAGACCCAGTACTTC
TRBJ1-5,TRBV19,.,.,CASSIVQGGRPQHF,TGTGCCAGTAGTATAGTTCAGGGCGGTCGGCCCCAGCATTTT
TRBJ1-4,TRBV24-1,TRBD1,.,CATSDLRAGGFEKLFF,TGTGCCACCAGTGATTTGCGCGCAGGGGGATTTGAAAAACTGTTTTTT
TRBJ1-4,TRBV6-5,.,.,CASTKGQTNEKLFF,TGTGCCAGCACAAAGGGGCAGACTAATGAAAAACTGTTTTTT
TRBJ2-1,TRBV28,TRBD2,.,CASSSGASGEGNEQFF,TGTGCCAGCAGCTCCGGGGCTAGCGGGGAAGGAAATGAGCAGTTCTTC
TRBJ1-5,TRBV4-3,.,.,CASSQDLMENRPQHF,TGCGCCAGCAGCCAAGATCTTATGGAAAATCGGCCCCAGCATTTT
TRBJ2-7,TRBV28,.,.,CASSLQGGQYF,TGTGCCAGCAGTTTGCAGGGTGGGCAGTACTTC
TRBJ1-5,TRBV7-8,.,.,CASSLGFPQHYSNQPQHF,TGTGCCAGCAGCTTAGGATTTCCACAGCATTATAGCAATCAGCCCCAGCATTTT
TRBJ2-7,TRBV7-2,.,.,CASSSQGYEQYF,TGTGCCAGCAGCTCTCAGGGGTACGAGCAGTACTTC
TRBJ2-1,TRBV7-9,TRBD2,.,CASSPRLAGGHEQFF,TGTGCCAGCAGCCCCCGCCTAGCGGGGGGGCATGAGCAGTTCTTC
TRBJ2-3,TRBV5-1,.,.,CASSLGTSTDTQYF,TGCGCCAGCAGCTTGGGGACTTCGACAGATACGCAGTATTTT
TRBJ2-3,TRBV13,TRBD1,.,CASSLGQGAVTDTQYF,TGTGCCAGCAGCCTAGGGCAGGGGGCCGTTACAGATACGCAGTATTTT
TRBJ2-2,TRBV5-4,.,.,CASSSDSYGELFF,TGTGCCAGCAGCAGTGACAGTTACGGGGAGCTGTTTTTT
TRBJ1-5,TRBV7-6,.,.,CASSLQGYGQPQHF,TGTGCCAGCAGCTTACAGGGGTATGGTCAGCCCCAGCATTTT
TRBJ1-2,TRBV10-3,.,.,CAITTTGGNYGYTF,TGTGCCATCACCACGACAGGTGGTAACTATGGCTACACCTTC
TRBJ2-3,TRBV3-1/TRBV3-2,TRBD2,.,CASSQDTRTSGRDTQYF,TGTGCCAGCAGCCAAGACACCCGGACTAGCGGGAGAGATACGCAGTATTTT
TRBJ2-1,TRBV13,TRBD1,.,CASSPRTGGIHEQFF,TGTGCCAGCAGCCCCCGGACAGGGGGGATCCATGAGCAGTTCTTC
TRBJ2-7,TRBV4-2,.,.,CASSQDNEESYEQYF,TGTGCCAGCAGCCAAGATAATGAAGAGTCCTACGAGCAGTACTTC
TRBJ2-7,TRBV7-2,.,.,CASSPVGQKPYEQYF,TGTGCCAGCAGCCCCGTTGGACAGAAGCCCTACGAGCAGTACTTC
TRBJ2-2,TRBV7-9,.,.,CASQDVTGELFF,TGTGCCAGCCAAGACGTCACCGGGGAGCTGTTTTTT
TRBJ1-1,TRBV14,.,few,CASSPRVNTEAFF,TGTGCCAGCAGTCCCAGGGTGAACACTGAAGCTTTCTTT
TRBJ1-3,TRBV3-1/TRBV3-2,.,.,CASSQGNTIYF,TGTGCCAGCAGCCAAGGGAACACCATATATTTT
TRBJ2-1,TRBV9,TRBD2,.,CASSPPGGSSYNEQFF,TGTGCCAGCAGCCCCCCCGGCGGGAGCTCCTACAATGAGCAGTTCTTC
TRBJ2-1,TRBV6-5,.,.,CASSYSAGKYNEQFF,TGTGCCAGCAGTTACTCGGCAGGGAAATACAATGAGCAGTTCTTC
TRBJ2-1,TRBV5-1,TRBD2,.,CASSRRSGRAYNEQFF,TGCGCCAGCAGCCGCCGAAGCGGGAGGGCCTACAATGAGCAGTTCTTC
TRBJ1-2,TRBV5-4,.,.,CASSPGLEYNYGYTF,TGTGCCAGCAGCCCAGGACTCGAGTACAACTATGGCTACACCTTC
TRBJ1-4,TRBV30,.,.,CAWSVPGSGEEKLFF,TGTGCCTGGAGTGTACCCGGGTCCGGGGAGGAAAAACTGTTTTTT
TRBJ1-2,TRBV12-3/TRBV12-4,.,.,CASSLQENYGYTF,TGTGCCAGCAGTTTACAGGAGAACTATGGCTACACCTTC
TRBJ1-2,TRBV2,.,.,CASSRSVSGYTF,TGTGCCAGCAGTAGGTCAGTTAGCGGCTACACCTTC
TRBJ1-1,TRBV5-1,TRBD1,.,CASRPVTGVNTEAFF,TGCGCCAGCAGACCCGTGACAGGGGTGAACACTGAAGCTTTCTTT
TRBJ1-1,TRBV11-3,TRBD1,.,CASSLAGGNTEAFF,TGTGCCAGCAGCTTAGCAGGGGGGAACACTGAAGCTTTCTTT
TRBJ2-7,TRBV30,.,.,CAWSTRGGRYYEQYF,TGTGCCTGGAGTACCAGGGGGGGCCGTTACTACGAGCAGTACTTC
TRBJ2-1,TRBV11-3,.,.,CASSPRDTSSYNEQFF,TGTGCCAGCAGCCCAAGGGACACAAGCTCCTACAATGAGCAGTTCTTC
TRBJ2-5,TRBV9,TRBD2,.,CASSVRWGLAQETQYF,TGTGCCAGCAGCGTCAGGTGGGGACTAGCCCAAGAGACCCAGTACTTC
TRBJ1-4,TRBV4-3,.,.,CASRPQTTNEKLFF,TGCGCCAGCAGACCACAGACAACTAATGAAAAACTGTTTTTT